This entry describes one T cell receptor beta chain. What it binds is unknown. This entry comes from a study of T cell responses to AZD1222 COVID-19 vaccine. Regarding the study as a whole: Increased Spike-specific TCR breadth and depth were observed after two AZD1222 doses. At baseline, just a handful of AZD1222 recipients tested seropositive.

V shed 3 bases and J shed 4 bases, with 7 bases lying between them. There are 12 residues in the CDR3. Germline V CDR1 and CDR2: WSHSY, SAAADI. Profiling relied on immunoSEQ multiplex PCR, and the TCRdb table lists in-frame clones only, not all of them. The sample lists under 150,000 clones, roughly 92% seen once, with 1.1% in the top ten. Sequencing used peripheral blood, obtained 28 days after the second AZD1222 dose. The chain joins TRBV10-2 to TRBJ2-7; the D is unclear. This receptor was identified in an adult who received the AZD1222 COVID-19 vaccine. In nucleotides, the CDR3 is TGCGCCAGCAGTGACCCCCTTTACGAGCAGTACTTC. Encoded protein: CASSDPLYEQYF.